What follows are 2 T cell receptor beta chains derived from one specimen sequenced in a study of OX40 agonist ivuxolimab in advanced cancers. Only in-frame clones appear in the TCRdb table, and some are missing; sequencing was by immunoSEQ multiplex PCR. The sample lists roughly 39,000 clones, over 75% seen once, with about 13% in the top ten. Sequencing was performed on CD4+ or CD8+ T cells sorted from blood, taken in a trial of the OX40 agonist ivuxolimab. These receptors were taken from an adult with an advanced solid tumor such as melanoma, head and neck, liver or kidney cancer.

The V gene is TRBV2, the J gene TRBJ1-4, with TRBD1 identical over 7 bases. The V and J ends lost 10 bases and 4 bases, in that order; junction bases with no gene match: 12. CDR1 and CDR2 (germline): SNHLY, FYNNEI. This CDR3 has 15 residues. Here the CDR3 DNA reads TGTGCCACAAAGATCACGGGACAGATTAATGAAAAACTGTTTTTT. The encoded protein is CATKITGQINEKLFF.

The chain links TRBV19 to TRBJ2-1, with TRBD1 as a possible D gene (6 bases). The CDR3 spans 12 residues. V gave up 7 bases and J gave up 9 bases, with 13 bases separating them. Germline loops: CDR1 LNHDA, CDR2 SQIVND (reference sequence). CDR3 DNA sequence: TGTGCCAGTACACACAGGGAGCGTGAGCAGTTCTTC. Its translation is CASTHREREQFF.